Listed below are T cell receptor beta chains from one sample, sequenced in a study of post-analysis software for immune sequencing data. TCRdb independently ran MiXCR on the PCR reads; one entry per CDR3 protein. Here the sample spans hundreds of thousands of distinct CDR3 sequences, 55% to 60% being singletons. Material for sequencing was blood. The source of these receptors is a girl under 10 years old with multiple sclerosis. CDR3s include the opening cysteine and the closing phenylalanine or tryptophan. D genes are given only for firm matches. Rows give clone size only sometimes, using once, few, many, or a class for an expanded clone.

TRBJ1-1,TRBV6-5,NA,NA,CASRGLMKKNTEAFF,TGTGCCAGCAGGGGACTTATGAAAAAGAACACTGAAGCTTTCTTT
TRBJ2-1,TRBV28,TRBD1,NA,CASSFSGQGHNEQFF,TGTGCCAGCAGTTTCTCAGGACAGGGCCACAATGAGCAGTTCTTC
TRBJ2-5,TRBV20-1,NA,NA,CNASFQGRETQYF,TGCAATGCTAGTTTTCAGGGTAGAGAGACCCAGTACTTC
TRBJ1-4,TRBV5-1,NA,NA,CASSLGRTGSGNEKLFF,TGCGCCAGCAGCTTAGGTCGGACGGGGAGTGGTAATGAAAAACTGTTTTTT
TRBJ2-3,TRBV20-1,NA,NA,CSARTDHTDTQYF,TGCAGTGCTAGAACCGACCACACAGATACGCAGTATTTT
TRBJ2-7,TRBV7-8,NA,NA,CASSLVAGMGSEQYF,TGTGCCAGCAGCTTAGTGGCGGGGATGGGGTCCGAGCAGTACTTC
TRBJ1-2,TRBV6-6,TRBD1,few,CASSYSGQGFKIYGYTF,TGTGCCAGCAGTTACTCGGGACAGGGGTTTAAGATCTATGGCTACACCTTC
TRBJ1-1,TRBV6-5,NA,NA,CASNPQGNTEAFF,TGTGCCAGCAACCCACAGGGGAACACTGAAGCTTTCTTT
TRBJ2-1,TRBV6-6,TRBD1,NA,CASSGQEREFEQFF,TGTGCCAGCAGCGGACAGGAAAGGGAATTCGAGCAGTTCTTC
TRBJ1-1,TRBV2,NA,NA,CASRRGGADTEAFF,TGTGCCAGCAGGAGAGGGGGGGCGGACACTGAAGCTTTCTTT
TRBJ2-3,TRBV28,TRBD1,NA,CASQGQGFSHTQYF,TGTGCCAGTCAAGGACAGGGGTTTTCGCATACGCAGTATTTT
TRBJ2-7,TRBV29-1,NA,NA,CSVEHDACEQYF,TGCAGCGTTGAACACGACGCCTGCGAGCAGTACTTC
TRBJ2-7,TRBV7-6,NA,few,CASSGYGSSYEQYF,TGTGCCAGCAGCGGTTACGGGAGCTCCTACGAGCAGTACTTC
TRBJ1-6,TRBV12-3/TRBV12-4,NA,NA,CASKRVGDSPLHF,TGTGCCAGCAAAAGGGTAGGGGATTCACCCCTCCACTTT
TRBJ2-5,TRBV7-9,TRBD2,NA,CASSFTSGVGETQYF,TGTGCCAGCAGCTTCACTAGCGGGGTGGGAGAGACCCAGTACTTC
TRBJ1-1,TRBV5-5,NA,NA,CASSLREGAGTEAFF,TGTGCCAGCAGCCTAAGGGAAGGGGCCGGGACTGAAGCTTTCTTT
TRBJ2-7,TRBV20-1,NA,NA,CSARAGAGYEQYF,TGCAGTGCTAGAGCCGGAGCGGGCTACGAGCAGTACTTC
TRBJ2-1,TRBV24-1,NA,NA,CATSDPVSGGSYNEQFF,TGTGCCACCAGTGACCCTGTATCTGGTGGCTCCTACAATGAGCAGTTCTTC